The 26 T cell receptor beta chains below all came from one sample that was sequenced in a study of blood T cell repertoires in COVID-19. Using immunoSEQ multiplex PCR, the repertoire was profiled, and TCRdb retains in-frame clones only, with some absent. The sample has more than 150,000 clones; about 86% are singletons. The sample taken for sequencing was peripheral blood. The receptors here all came from a man aged 25-45 years with active or convalescent COVID-19.

J is TRBJ2-2 and V is TRBV6-5, with a tentative D call TRBD2 (5 bases). CDR3 length: 16 amino acids. Germline V gene lookup returns CDR1 MNHEY and CDR2 SVGAGI. Trimming took off 0 bases at V and 4 bases at J, with 12 bases between the two ends. CDR3 DNA sequence: TGTGCCAGCAGTTACTCTTACCCGGGGAGCACCGGGGAGCTGTTTTTT. It is translated as CASSYSYPGSTGELFF.

CDR3 sequence (DNA): TGTGCCAGTAGTATAGGTAGTCCAGATACGCAGTATTTT. The encoded protein is CASSIGSPDTQYF. The J gene is TRBJ2-3, the V gene TRBV19; D not resolved. V gave up 1 base and J gave up 4 bases, with 6 bases separating them. CDR3 length equals 13 residues. In germline, CDR1 is LNHDA, CDR2 SQIVND (reference sequence).

The chain links TRBV5-4 to TRBJ1-1; weak D call: TRBD1 (5 bases). The CDR3 is 15 amino acids. Germline V CDR1 and CDR2: SGHNT, YYREEE (reference sequence). Trimming took off 0 bases at V and 0 bases at J, with 9 bases between the two ends. This CDR3 reads CASSLGRELNTEAFF. CDR3 DNA sequence: TGTGCCAGCAGCTTGGGCAGGGAATTGAACACTGAAGCTTTCTTT.

The chain has TRBV29-1 and TRBJ2-1, with 9 bases matching TRBD1. V was clipped by 3 bases and J by 10 bases; unmatched bases: 13. Germline CDR1 reads SQVTM; CDR2 reads ANQGSEA. This CDR3 spans 15 amino acids. The CDR3 coding sequence is TGCAGCGTTGAGGGGCGGGACAGGGTCGCAAGGGAGCAGTTCTTC. Its translation: CSVEGRDRVAREQFF.

Here the CDR3 reads CASSIAGPGTDTQYF. In nucleotides, the CDR3 is TGTGCCAGTAGTATCGCAGGGCCGGGCACAGATACGCAGTATTTT. The rearrangement joins TRBV19 to TRBJ2-3; the D gene is possibly TRBD1 (5 bases). The V gene lost 3 bases and the J gene lost 1 base, with 11 bases spanning the gap. The CDR3 has 15 residues. CDR1 and CDR2 (germline): LNHDA, SQIVND (reference sequence).

In regard to this clone: At one end the junction does not follow the germline gene, possibly because of a read error. The chain links TRBV7-2 to TRBJ1-2; TRBD1 matches 11 bases. CDR1 SGHTA and CDR2 FQGNSA come from the germline V gene. This CDR3 region has 14 residues. The CDR3 sequence is CASSLAGTGGGYTF. The CDR3 DNA is TGTGCCAGCAGCCTAGCCGGGACAGGGGGTGGCTACACCTTC.

The chain is built from TRBV19 and TRBJ1-1, with 9 bases fitting TRBD1. Germline CDR1 and CDR2: LNHDA and SQIVND (reference sequence). This CDR3 comprises 13 residues. Trimming removed 6 bases from V and 1 base from J; junction bases left unmatched: 0. The CDR3 bases are TGTGCCAGTAGGGGACAGGGGAACACTGAAGCTTTCTTT. Its translation: CASRGQGNTEAFF.

The chain employs TRBV7-9 and TRBJ2-2; TRBD1 aligns across 7 bases. Trimming took 3 bases from V and 4 from J; bases not matched to a gene: 5. CDR3 length: 15 amino acids. CDR1 and CDR2 from the germline V gene are SEHNR and FQNEAQ (reference sequence). In nucleotides, the CDR3 is TGTGCCAGCAGCTTGAACTCAGGGGGCACCGGGGAGCTGTTTTTT. Translating gives CASSLNSGGTGELFF.

This clone was counted between two and nine times. The rearrangement joins TRBV9 to TRBJ1-3, with 7 bases matching TRBD1. There are 14 residues in the CDR3. V lost 5 bases, J lost 2 bases, and 4 bases stayed unmatched. Germline loops: CDR1 SGDLS, CDR2 YYNGEE. This CDR3 is CASRTGAAGNTIYF. Here the CDR3 DNA reads TGTGCCAGCAGAACAGGGGCGGCTGGAAACACCATATATTTT. The whole variable domain, filled in from reference TRBV9 and TRBJ1-3, reads DSGVTQTPKHLITATGQRVTLRCSPRSGDLSVYWYQQSLDQGLQFLIQYYNGEERAKGNILERFSAQQFPDLHSELNLSSLELGDSALYFCASRTGAAGNTIYFGEGSWLTVV.

J is TRBJ1-5 and V is TRBV28, with D uncertain. Germline CDR1 and CDR2: MDHEN and SYDVKM. V dropped 2 bases and J dropped 7 bases, with 18 bases sitting between them. The CDR3 is 16 residues long. CDR3 residues: CASSLGLSEFGQPQHF. As DNA, the CDR3 is TGTGCCAGCAGTTTAGGGCTTAGTGAGTTTGGACAGCCCCAGCATTTT.

J is TRBJ2-2 and V is TRBV30; 12 bases map to TRBD2. CDR3 length equals 14 residues. Germline CDR1 reads GTSNPN; CDR2 reads SVGIG (reference sequence). V lost 4 bases and J lost 4; bases outside the gene matches: 1. Here the CDR3 reads CAWKGLAGTGELFF. CDR3 nucleotide sequence: TGTGCCTGGAAGGGACTAGCGGGCACCGGGGAGCTGTTTTTT.

The chain is built from TRBV7-8 and TRBJ1-2, with TRBD1 identical over 10 bases. Germline trimming cut 1 base from V and 8 bases from J; bases unmatched to any gene: 10. CDR1 is SGHVS, CDR2 FQNEAQ, per germline. The CDR3 is 16 amino acids. CDR3 DNA sequence: TGTGCCAGCAGCTTAGTAGGGGGACAGGGGATCGGCGGCTACACCTTC. Its protein is CASSLVGGQGIGGYTF.

The chain is built from TRBV9 and TRBJ1-1; TRBD1 agrees at 7 bases. CDR1 SGDLS and CDR2 YYNGEE come from the germline V gene. The CDR3 is made up of 15 amino acids. The V segment lost 0 bases and the J segment 5 bases; nucleotides outside the gene matches: 7. CDR3 bases: TGTGCCAGCAGCGTAGTTCCCGACAGGGCGACTGAAGCTTTCTTT. This sequence encodes CASSVVPDRATEAFF.

The rearrangement uses TRBV2 and TRBJ1-5; D remains ambiguous. The CDR3 consists of 15 residues. Trimming took 0 bases from V and 6 from J, leaving 12 bases between them. Germline CDR1 and CDR2: SNHLY and FYNNEI. The CDR3 region has the DNA TGTGCCAGCAGTGAAGCAACACATGTCCGTCAGCCCCAGCATTTT. Translation: CASSEATHVRQPQHF.

The chain has TRBV15 and TRBJ1-4; the D is unclear. V lost 1 base and J 3 bases, leaving 12 bases between the germline ends. Germline CDR1 and CDR2: LNHNV and YYDKDF (reference sequence). The length of the CDR3 is 16 residues. Here the CDR3 reads CATSRGREAPNEKLFF. The DNA of the CDR3 is TGTGCCACCAGCAGAGGTCGGGAGGCTCCTAATGAAAAACTGTTTTTT.

This clone has at least ten counts. This chain connects TRBV6-5 to TRBJ2-1; D is undetermined. The CDR3 runs to 11 residues. V lost 0 bases and J 8 bases, leaving 2 bases between the germline ends. Germline V CDR1 and CDR2: MNHEY, SVGAGI. The CDR3 spells CASSYSYEQFF. Here the CDR3 DNA reads TGTGCCAGCAGTTACTCCTATGAGCAGTTCTTC.

V gene TRBV24-1 combines with J gene TRBJ2-1; TRBD2 agrees at 13 bases. The germline V gene has CDR1 KGHDR and CDR2 SFDVKD. The CDR3 is 18 amino acids. The V gene end was trimmed by 2 bases and the J gene end by 8 bases; junction bases not matched to a gene: 11. CDR3 sequence reads: CATSDSRLAGGPFHEQFF. For the CDR3, the DNA is TGTGCCACCAGTGATTCACGACTAGCGGGAGGTCCCTTCCATGAGCAGTTCTTC.

The genes are TRBV7-3 and TRBJ1-1; no reliable D call. Per germline, CDR1 SGHTA and CDR2 FQGTGA. V lost 1 base and J lost 11, with 14 bases in between. The CDR3 runs to 13 residues. As DNA, the CDR3 is TGTGCCAGCAGCTTAAACGGAGGGCGAGAGGCTTTCTTT. Amino acid sequence: CASSLNGGREAFF.

This chain links TRBV7-3 with TRBJ2-2; 8 nucleotides line up with TRBD1. The J segment lost 6 bases and the V segment lost 1 base, leaving 13 bases of the junction unmatched. CDR1 SGHTA and CDR2 FQGTGA come from the germline V gene. CDR3 length equals 18 residues. As DNA, the CDR3 is TGTGCCAGCAGCTTAATGGGGACAGGAGTGGTTTCTGCCGGGGAGCTGTTTTTT. Protein sequence: CASSLMGTGVVSAGELFF.

The chain carries TRBV6-5 and TRBJ2-2, with 7 nucleotides matching TRBD2. V trimming: 11 bases; J trimming: 5 bases; junction bases outside the gene matches: 11. Germline V gene lookup returns CDR1 MNHEY and CDR2 SVGAGI. The CDR3 is 14 amino acids. The CDR3 DNA follows: TGTGCCCTCGGGAGGCAGGGAGGGACCGGGGAGCTGTTTTTT. This gives the protein CALGRQGGTGELFF.

This rearrangement joins TRBV6-5 to TRBJ1-2, with 10 bases that match TRBD1. This CDR3 is built from 13 residues. CDR1 and CDR2 from the germline V gene are MNHEY and SVGAGI. V gave up 6 bases and J gave up 7 bases; unmatched junction bases: 5. CDR3 sequence: CASSRQGATGYTF. The CDR3 DNA reads as TGTGCCAGCAGCCGACAGGGGGCGACTGGCTACACCTTC.

This chain joins TRBV2 and TRBJ2-7; 8 bases align to TRBD1. Trimming took 3 bases from V and 7 from J; bases not matched to a gene: 5. CDR1 and CDR2 (germline): SNHLY, FYNNEI. The CDR3 runs 13 residues. CDR3 region: CASSDDRGGEQYF. In DNA form, the CDR3 reads TGTGCCAGCAGTGACGACAGGGGTGGGGAGCAGTACTTC. The full variable domain, its missing parts supplied by reference TRBV2 and TRBJ2-7, is EPEVTQTPSHQVTQMGQEVILRCVPISNHLYFYWYRQILGQKVEFLVSFYNNEISEKSEIFDDQFSVERPDGSNFTLKIRSTKLEDSAMYFCASSDDRGGEQYFGPGTRLTVT.

J is TRBJ2-7 and V is TRBV6-2 or TRBV6-3; D is unresolved. The ends were cut back, 2 bases at V and 3 bases at J, with 2 bases in the middle. The CDR3 extends over 11 amino acids. From germline, CDR1 is MNHEY and CDR2 SVGEGT. The DNA for the CDR3 is TGTGCCAGCAGTTACCTCTACGAGCAGTACTTC. The encoded protein is CASSYLYEQYF.

V is TRBV11-2 and J is TRBJ2-5; no definite D call. The V gene lost 4 bases and the J gene lost 5 bases, with 11 bases spanning the gap. The CDR3 sequence is 13 residues long. The V gene's germline CDR1 is SGHAT and CDR2 FQNNGV. CDR3 nucleotide sequence: TGTGCCAGCAGCTCCCGCGACTCGGAGACCCAGTACTTC. This encodes CASSSRDSETQYF.

CDR3 in DNA: TGTGCCAGCAGCGTAGTTGGCGGGAGGGCCATTAATGAGCAGTTCTTC. Its protein is CASSVVGGRAINEQFF. V is TRBV9 and J is TRBJ2-1, with 9 bases identical to TRBD2. The trim removed 0 bases at V and 7 bases at J, leaving 8 bases unmatched. Germline CDR1 reads SGDLS; CDR2 reads YYNGEE. The CDR3 length is 16 residues.

This chain connects TRBV5-1 to TRBJ1-5; possibly TRBD1 for D (6 bases). This CDR3 comprises 15 residues. The ends were cut back, 0 bases at V and 6 bases at J, with 13 bases in the middle. From germline, CDR1 is SGHRS and CDR2 YFSETQ. The CDR3 spells CASSLGGGSSQPQHF. In DNA form, the CDR3 reads TGCGCCAGCAGCTTGGGCGGGGGCTCCTCTCAGCCCCAGCATTTT.